The sequence of this TCR beta chain was determined in a study of beta chain features in type 1 diabetes. The overall study: Age, gender, cell numbers and subset yield matched between patients and controls. Findings and limits, study-wide: At VDJ recombination sites, type 1 diabetes patients had fewer insertions and more deleted nucleotides.

Expressed TCRB transcripts got sequenced, as all isolated RNA was reverse transcribed. Approximately 3.4 million reads, on average, came from each naive, central memory and regulatory T cell sample. Assay: immunoSEQ multiplex PCR; the TCRdb copy retains only in-frame clones and omits some. The top ten clones hold 0.023% of a sample with fewer than 900,000 clones, 17% of them seen once. This clone was detected only a few times. Its antigen is currently unknown. Material: naive CD4+ T cells from blood. The TCR sequence derives from a young woman in good health.

Written as DNA, the CDR3 is TGTGCCAGCAGCCGCCGACTGGGACTAGCGAGATATGAGCAGTTCTTC. Translation gives CASSRRLGLARYEQFF. The chain employs TRBV7-2 and TRBJ2-1; 10 bases fit TRBD2. This CDR3 spans 16 amino acids. V lost 5 bases to trimming and J lost 8 bases; unmatched junction nucleotides: 12. Germline V gene sequence: CDR1 SGHTA, CDR2 FQGNSA.